This TCR beta chain is from a study of blood T cell repertoires in COVID-19. Study summary: Donors in the United States, Italy and Spain gave samples during acute or convalescent COVID-19. T cells, B-cell-depleted T cells, or PBMCs supplied cDNA or gDNA.

In the authors' methods: Amplified reference gene primers provided the basis for estimating nucleated cell counts. Only in-frame clones appear in the TCRdb table, and some are missing; sequencing was by immunoSEQ multiplex PCR. V and J calls and clone size are as listed in that table; D and trimming were resolved from the DNA. The sample comprises 300,000 or so clones, 70% to 90% of which are singletons, and around 4.2% rests with the top ten. The CDR3 runs 15 residues. Per the germline V gene, CDR1 is GTSNPN and CDR2 is SVGIG (reference sequence). With 3 bases clipped from V and 6 bases from J, the junction kept 11 bases outside the gene matches.

Sequenced sample: peripheral blood. The chain carries TRBV30 and TRBJ2-7; 10 positions agree with TRBD1. This clonotype was obtained from a woman in her forties or fifties with active or convalescent COVID-19. The CDR3 reads CAWRANGDRGGEQYF. The CDR3 DNA sequence: TGTGCCTGGAGGGCCAACGGGGACAGGGGTGGCGAGCAGTACTTC.